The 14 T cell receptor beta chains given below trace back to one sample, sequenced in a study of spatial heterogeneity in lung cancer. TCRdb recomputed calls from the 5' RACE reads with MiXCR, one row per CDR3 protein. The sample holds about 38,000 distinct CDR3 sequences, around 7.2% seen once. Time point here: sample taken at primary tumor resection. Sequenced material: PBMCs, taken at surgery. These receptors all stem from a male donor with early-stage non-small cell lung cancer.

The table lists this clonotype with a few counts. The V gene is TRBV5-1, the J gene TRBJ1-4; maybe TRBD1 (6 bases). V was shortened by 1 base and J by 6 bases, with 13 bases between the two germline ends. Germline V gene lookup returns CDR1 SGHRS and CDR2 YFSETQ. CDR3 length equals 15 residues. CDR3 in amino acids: CASSLFSGVDEKLFF. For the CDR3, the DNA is TGCGCCAGCAGCTTGTTTTCAGGGGTGGATGAAAAACTGTTTTTT.

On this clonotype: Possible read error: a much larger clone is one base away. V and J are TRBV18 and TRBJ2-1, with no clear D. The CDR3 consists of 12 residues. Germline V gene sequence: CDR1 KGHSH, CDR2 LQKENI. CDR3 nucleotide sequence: TGTGCCAGGTCACCATCGCTCAATGAGCAGTTCTTC. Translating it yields CARSPSLNEQFF.

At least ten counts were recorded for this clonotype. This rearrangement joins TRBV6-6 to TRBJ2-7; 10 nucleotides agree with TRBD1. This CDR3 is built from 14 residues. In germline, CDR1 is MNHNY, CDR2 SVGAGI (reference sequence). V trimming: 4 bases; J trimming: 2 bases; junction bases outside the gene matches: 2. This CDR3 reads CASSLGQGAYEQYF. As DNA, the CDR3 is TGTGCCAGCAGTTTAGGACAGGGGGCCTACGAGCAGTACTTC.

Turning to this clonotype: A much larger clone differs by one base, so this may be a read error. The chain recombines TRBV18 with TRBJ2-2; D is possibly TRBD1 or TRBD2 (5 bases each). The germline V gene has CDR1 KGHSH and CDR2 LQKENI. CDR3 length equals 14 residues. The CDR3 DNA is TGTGCCAGCTCACCCTCGTGGAACACCGGGGCGCTGTTTTTT. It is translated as CASSPSWNTGALFF. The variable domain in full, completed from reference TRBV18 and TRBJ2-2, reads NAGVMQNPRHLVRRRGQEARLRCSPMKGHSHVYWYRQLPEEGLKFMVYLQKENIIDESGMPKERFSAEFPKEGPSILRIQQVVRGDSAAYFCASSPSWNTGALFFGEGSRLTVL.

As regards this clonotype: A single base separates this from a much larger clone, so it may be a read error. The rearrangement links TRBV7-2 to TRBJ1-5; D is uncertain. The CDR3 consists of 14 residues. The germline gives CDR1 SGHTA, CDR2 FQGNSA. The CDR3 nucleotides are TGTGTCAGCAGCCAAGACGGATACAATCAGCCCCAGCATTTT. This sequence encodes CVSSQDGYNQPQHF.

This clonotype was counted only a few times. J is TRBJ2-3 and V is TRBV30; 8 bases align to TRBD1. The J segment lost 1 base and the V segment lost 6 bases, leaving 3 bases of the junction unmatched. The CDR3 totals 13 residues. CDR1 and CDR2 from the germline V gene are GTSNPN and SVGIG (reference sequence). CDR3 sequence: CACQTGGTDTQYF. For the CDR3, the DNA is TGTGCCTGCCAGACAGGGGGCACAGATACGCAGTATTTT. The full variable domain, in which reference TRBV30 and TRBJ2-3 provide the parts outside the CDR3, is SQTIHQWPATLVQPVGSPLSLECTVEGTSNPNLYWYRQAAGRGLQLLFYSVGIGQISSEVPQNLSASRPQDRQFILSSKKLLLSDSGFYLCACQTGGTDTQYFGPGTRLTVL.

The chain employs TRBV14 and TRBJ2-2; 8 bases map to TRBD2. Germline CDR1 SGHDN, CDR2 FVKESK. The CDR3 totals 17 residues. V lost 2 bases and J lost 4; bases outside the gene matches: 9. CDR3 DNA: TGTGCCAGCAGCCAATGGTGGGCGGGAGGCCCCACCGGGGAGCTGTTTTTT. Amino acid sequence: CASSQWWAGGPTGELFF.

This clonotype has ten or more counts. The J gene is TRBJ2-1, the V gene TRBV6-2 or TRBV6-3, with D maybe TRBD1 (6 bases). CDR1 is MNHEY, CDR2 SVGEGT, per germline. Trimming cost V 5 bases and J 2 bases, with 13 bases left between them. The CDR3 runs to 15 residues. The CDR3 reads CASSTGLVTYNEQFF. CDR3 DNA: TGTGCCAGCAGTACAGGGCTAGTAACCTACAATGAGCAGTTCTTC.

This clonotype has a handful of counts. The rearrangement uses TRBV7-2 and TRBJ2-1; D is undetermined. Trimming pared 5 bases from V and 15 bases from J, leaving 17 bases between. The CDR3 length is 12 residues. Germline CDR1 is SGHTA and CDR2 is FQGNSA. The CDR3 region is CASSPLEEVLFF. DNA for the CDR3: TGTGCCAGCAGCCCCCTGGAAGAGGTACTGTTCTTC.

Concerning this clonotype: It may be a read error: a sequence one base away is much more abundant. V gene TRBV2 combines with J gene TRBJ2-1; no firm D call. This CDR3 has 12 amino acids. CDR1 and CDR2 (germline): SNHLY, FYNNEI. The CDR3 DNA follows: TGTGCCAGCGGTGAAGCTTCATTTTCCCGGTTCTTC. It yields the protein CASGEASFSRFF.

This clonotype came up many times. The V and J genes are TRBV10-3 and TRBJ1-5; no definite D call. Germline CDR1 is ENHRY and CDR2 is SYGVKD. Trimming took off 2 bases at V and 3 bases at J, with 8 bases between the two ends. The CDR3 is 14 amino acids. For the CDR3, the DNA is TGTGCCATCAGTGAGGGGGTTAACAATCAGCCCCAGCATTTT. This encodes CAISEGVNNQPQHF.

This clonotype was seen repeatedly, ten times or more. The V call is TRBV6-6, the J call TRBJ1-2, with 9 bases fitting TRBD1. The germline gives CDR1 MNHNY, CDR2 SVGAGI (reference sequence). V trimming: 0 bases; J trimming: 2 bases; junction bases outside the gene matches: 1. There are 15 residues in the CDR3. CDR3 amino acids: CASSYSGQGNYGYTF. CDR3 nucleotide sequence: TGTGCCAGCAGTTACTCGGGACAGGGAAACTATGGCTACACCTTC.

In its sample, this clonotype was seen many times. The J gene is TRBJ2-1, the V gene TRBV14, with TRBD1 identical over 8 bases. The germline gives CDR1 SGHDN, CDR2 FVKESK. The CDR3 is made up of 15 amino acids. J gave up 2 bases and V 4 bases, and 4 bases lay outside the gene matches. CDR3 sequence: CASSPVDRAYNEQFF. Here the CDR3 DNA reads TGTGCCAGCAGCCCCGTGGACAGGGCCTACAATGAGCAGTTCTTC. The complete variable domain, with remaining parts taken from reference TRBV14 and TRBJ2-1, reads EAGVTQFPSHSVIEKGQTVTLRCDPISGHDNLYWYRRVMGKEIKFLLHFVKESKQDESGMPNNRFLAERTGGTYSTLKVQPAELEDSGVYFCASSPVDRAYNEQFFGPGTRLTVL.

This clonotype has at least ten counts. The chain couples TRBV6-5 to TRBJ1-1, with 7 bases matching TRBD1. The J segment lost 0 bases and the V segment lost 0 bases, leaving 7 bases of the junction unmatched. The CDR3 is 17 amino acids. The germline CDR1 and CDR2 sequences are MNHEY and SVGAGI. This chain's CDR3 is CASSYSGQFLMNTEAFF. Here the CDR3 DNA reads TGTGCCAGCAGTTACTCGGGACAGTTCTTAATGAACACTGAAGCTTTCTTT.